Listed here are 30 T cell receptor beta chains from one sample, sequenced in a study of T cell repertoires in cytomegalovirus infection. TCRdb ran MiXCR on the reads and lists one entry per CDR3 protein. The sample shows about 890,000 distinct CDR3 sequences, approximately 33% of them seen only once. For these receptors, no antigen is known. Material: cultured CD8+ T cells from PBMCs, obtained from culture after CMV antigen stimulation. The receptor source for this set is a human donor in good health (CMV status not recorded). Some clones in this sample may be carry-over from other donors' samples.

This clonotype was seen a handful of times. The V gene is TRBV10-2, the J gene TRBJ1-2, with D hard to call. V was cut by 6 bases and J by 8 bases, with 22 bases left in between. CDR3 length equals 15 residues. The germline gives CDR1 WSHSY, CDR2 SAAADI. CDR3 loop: CASSEYHTVARGYTF. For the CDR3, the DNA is TGCGCCAGCAGCGAATACCATACAGTGGCTCGGGGCTACACCTTC.

The DNA for the CDR3 is TGTGCCAGCAGTTTTAGGGTTACTGAGCAGTTCTTC. Amino acid sequence: CASSFRVTEQFF. The rearrangement joins TRBV12-3 or TRBV12-4 to TRBJ2-1, with D hard to call. V gave up 3 bases and J gave up 9 bases, with 9 bases separating them. This CDR3 region has 12 residues.

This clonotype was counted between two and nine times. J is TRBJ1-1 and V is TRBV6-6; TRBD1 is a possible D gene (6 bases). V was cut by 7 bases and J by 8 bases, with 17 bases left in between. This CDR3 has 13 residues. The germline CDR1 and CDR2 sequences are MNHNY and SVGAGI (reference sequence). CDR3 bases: TGTGCCAGCATTATACAGGGCGCCGGAGAAGCTTTCTTT. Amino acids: CASIIQGAGEAFF.

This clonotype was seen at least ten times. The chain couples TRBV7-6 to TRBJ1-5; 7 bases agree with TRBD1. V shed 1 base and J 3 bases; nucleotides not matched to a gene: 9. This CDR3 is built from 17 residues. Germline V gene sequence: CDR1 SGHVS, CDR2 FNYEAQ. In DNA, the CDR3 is TGTGCCAGCAGCTTAGGTGGAGGGGGACAGTTCAATCAGCCCCAGCATTTT. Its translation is CASSLGGGGQFNQPQHF.

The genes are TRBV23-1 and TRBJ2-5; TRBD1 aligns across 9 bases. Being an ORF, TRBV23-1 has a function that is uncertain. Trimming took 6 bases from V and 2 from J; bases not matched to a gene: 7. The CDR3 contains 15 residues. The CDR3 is CASRGGDRVQETQYF. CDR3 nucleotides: TGCGCCAGCAGGGGAGGGGACAGGGTACAAGAGACCCAGTACTTC.

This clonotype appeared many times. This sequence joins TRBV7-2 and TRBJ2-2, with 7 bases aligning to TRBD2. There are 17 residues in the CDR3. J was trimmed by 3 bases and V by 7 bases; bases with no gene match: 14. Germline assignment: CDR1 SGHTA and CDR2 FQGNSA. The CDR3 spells CASIRTGGVEDTGELFF. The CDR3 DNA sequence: TGTGCCAGCATCCGTACGGGGGGTGTGGAGGACACCGGGGAGCTGTTTTTT.

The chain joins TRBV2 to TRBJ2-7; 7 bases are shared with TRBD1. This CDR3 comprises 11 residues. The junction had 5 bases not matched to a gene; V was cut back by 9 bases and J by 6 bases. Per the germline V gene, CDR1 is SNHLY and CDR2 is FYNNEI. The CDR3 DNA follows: TGTGCCAGACAGGGGTCCCTCGAGCAGTACTTC. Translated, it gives CARQGSLEQYF.

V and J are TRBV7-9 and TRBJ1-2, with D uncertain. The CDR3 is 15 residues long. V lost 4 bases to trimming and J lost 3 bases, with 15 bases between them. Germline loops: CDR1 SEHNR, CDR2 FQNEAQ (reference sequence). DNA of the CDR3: TGTGCCAGCAGCTCCTTCGAGCCCGGCTACTATGGCTACACCTTC. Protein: CASSSFEPGYYGYTF.

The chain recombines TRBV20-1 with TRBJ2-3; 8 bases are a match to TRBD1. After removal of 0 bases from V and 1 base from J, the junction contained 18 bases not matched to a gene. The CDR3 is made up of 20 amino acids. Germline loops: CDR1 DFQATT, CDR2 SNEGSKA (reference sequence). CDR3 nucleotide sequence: TGCAGTGCTAGAGATGAGCAGGGGGCTACGGCAAGGTTGGGCACAGATACGCAGTATTTT. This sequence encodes CSARDEQGATARLGTDTQYF.

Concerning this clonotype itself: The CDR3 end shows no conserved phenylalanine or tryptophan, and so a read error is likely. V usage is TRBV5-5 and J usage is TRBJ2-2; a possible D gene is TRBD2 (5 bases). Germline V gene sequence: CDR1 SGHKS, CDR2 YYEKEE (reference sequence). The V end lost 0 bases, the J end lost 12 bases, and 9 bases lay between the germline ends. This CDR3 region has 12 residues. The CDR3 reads CASSLDGVKLFL. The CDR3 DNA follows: TGTGCCAGCAGCTTGGACGGGGTTAAGCTGTTTCTT.

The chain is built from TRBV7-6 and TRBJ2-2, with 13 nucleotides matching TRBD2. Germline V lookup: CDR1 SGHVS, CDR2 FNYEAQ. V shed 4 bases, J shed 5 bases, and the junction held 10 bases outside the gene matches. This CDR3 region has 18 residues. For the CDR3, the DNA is TGTGCCAGCAGCTCAAGACTAGCGGGGGGCCGGGAAACCGGGGAGCTGTTTTTT. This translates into CASSSRLAGGRETGELFF.

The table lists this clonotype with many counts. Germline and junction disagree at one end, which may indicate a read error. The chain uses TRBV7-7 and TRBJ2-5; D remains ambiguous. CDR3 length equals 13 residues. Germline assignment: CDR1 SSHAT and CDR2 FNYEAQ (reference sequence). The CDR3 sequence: CASSLALDETQYF. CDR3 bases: TGTGCTAGCAGCTTAGCCCTAGATGAGACCCAGTACTTC.

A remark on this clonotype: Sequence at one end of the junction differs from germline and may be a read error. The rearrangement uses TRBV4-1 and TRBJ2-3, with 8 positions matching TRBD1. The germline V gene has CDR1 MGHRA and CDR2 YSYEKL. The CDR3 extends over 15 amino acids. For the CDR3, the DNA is TGCACCAGCAGCCCCCTTAGCAGGGGGCAAGATACGCAGTATTTT. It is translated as CTSSPLSRGQDTQYF.

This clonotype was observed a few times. The CDR3: CASSLTGGVSSYNEQFF. In nucleotides, the CDR3 is TGTGCCAGCAGCTTAACGGGCGGGGTAAGCTCCTACAATGAGCAGTTCTTC. The rearrangement joins TRBV7-3 to TRBJ2-1; D is possibly TRBD2 (6 bases). V was cut by 0 bases and J by 0 bases, with 12 bases left in between. Germline CDR1 SGHTA, CDR2 FQGTGA. The CDR3 is made up of 17 amino acids.

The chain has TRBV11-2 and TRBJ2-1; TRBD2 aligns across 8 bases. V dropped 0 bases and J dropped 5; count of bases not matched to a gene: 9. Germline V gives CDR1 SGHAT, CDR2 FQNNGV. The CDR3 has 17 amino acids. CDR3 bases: TGTGCCAGCAGCTTAGATCTGCAGCGGGGGTCCAACAATGAGCAGTTCTTC. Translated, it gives CASSLDLQRGSNNEQFF.

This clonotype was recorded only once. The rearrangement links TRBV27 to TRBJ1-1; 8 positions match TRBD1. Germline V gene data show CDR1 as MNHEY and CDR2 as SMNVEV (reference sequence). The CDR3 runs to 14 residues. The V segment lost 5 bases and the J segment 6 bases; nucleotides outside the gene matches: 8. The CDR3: CASSRQGAGAEAFF. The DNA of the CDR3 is TGTGCCAGCAGTCGCCAGGGGGCCGGGGCTGAAGCTTTCTTT.

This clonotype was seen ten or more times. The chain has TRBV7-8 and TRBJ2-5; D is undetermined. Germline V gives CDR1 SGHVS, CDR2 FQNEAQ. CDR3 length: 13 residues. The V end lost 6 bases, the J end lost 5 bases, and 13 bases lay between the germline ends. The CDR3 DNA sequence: TGTGCCAGCAGACCGGCTGGTTGGGAGACCCAGTACTTC. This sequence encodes CASRPAGWETQYF. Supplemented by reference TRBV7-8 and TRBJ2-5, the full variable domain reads GAGVSQSPRYKVAKRGQDVALRCDPISGHVSLFWYQQALGQGPEFLTYFQNEAQLDKSGLPSDRFFAERPEGSVSTLKIQRTQQEDSAVYLCASRPAGWETQYFGPGTRLLVL.

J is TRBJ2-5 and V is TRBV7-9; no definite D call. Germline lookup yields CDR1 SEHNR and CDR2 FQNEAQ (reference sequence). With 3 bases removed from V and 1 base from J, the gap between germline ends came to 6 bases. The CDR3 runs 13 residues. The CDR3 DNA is TGTGCCAGCAGCTTCCCCAGCCAAGAGACCCAGTACTTC. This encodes CASSFPSQETQYF.

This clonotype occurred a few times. The CDR3 DNA reads as TGTGCCAGCAGTCCCCCGCGAGGGATTATTTCCGAGCAGTACTTC. This sequence encodes CASSPPRGIISEQYF. The V and J genes are TRBV28 and TRBJ2-7, with D tentatively TRBD2 (5 bases). Per the germline V gene, CDR1 is MDHEN and CDR2 is SYDVKM. The V end was cut by 5 bases, the J end by 6 bases, with 20 bases between. The CDR3 spans 15 residues.

CDR3 DNA: TGCAGTGAAAGCGGGGAATTTAAGAACACTGAAGCTTTCTTT. The encoded protein is CSESGEFKNTEAFF. The rearrangement links TRBV20-1 to TRBJ1-1; D not resolved. This CDR3 region has 14 residues. The germline V gene encodes CDR1 DFQATT and CDR2 SNEGSKA (reference sequence). V lost 7 bases and J lost 1, with 16 bases in between.

CDR3 nucleotide sequence: TGTGCTAGTGGTTTGGACCCCTCTGGGAGCCAAGAGACCCAGTACTTC. Protein sequence: CASGLDPSGSQETQYF. The chain joins TRBV12-5 to TRBJ2-5; possible D gene TRBD2, 5 bases. The CDR3 is 16 residues long. The V end was cut by 1 base, the J end by 1 base, with 13 bases between. The germline V gene has CDR1 LGHNT and CDR2 FRNRAP.

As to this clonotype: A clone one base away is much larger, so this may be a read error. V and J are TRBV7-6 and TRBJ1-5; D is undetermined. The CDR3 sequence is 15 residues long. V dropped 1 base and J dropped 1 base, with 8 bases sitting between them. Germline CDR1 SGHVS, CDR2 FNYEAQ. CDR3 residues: CASSLGWRSNQPQHF. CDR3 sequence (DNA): TGTGCCAGCAGCTTAGGGTGGCGAAGCAATCAGCCCCAGCATTTT.

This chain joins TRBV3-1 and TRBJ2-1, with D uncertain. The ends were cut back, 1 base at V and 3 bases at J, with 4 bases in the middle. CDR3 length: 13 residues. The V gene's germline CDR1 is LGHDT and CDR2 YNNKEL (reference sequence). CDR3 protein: CASSQAGYNEQFF. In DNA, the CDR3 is TGTGCCAGCAGCCAAGCGGGCTACAATGAGCAGTTCTTC.

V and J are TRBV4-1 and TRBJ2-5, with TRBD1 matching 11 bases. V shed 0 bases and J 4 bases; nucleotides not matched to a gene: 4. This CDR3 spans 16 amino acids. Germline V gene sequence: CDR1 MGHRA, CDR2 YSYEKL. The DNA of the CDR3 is TGCGCCAGCAGCCAAGATGCGGACAGGGGGCTAGAGACCCAGTACTTC. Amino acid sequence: CASSQDADRGLETQYF.

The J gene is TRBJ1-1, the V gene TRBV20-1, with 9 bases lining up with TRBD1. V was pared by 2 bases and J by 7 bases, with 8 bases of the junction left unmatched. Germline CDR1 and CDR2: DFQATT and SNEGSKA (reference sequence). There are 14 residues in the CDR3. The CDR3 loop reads CSARNRGRLGEAFF. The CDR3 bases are TGCAGTGCTAGAAACAGGGGGCGCCTGGGTGAAGCTTTCTTT.

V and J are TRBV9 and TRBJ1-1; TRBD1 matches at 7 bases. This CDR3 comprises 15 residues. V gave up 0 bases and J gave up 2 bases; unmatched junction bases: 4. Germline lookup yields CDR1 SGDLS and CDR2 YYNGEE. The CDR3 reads CASSVVGTENTEAFF. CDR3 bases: TGTGCCAGCAGCGTAGTCGGGACAGAAAACACTGAAGCTTTCTTT.

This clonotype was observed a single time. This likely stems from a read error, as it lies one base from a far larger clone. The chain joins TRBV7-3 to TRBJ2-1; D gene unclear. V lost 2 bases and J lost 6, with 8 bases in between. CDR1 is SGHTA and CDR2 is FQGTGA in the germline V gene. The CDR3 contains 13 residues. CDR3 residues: CASSLSGCNEQFF. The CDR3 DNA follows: TGTGCCAGCAGCTTATCTGGGTGCAATGAGCAGTTCTTC.

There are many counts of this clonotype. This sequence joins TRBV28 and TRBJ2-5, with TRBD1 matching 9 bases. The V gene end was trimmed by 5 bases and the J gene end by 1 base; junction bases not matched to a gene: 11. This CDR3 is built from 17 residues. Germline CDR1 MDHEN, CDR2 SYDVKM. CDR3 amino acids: CASSPGQGSTAQETQYF. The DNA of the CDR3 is TGTGCCAGCAGTCCCGGACAGGGGAGTACCGCCCAAGAGACCCAGTACTTC.

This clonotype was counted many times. CDR3 in DNA: TGTGCCAGCAGCCCGAATGCGGAGCGGGGACCAGGGAATGAGCAGTTCTTC. This codes for CASSPNAERGPGNEQFF. The J gene is TRBJ2-1, the V gene TRBV7-8; 7 nucleotides align to TRBD2. Germline CDR1 and CDR2: SGHVS and FQNEAQ. The CDR3 is 17 residues long. The ends lost 5 bases at V and 7 bases at J; junction bases unmatched: 17.

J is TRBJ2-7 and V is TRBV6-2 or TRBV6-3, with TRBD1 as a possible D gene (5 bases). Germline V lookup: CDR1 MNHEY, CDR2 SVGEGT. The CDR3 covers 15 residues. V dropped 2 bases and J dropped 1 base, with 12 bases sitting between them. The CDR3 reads CASSYGPGSSYEQYF. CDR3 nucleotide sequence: TGTGCCAGCAGTTACGGGCCAGGGTCGTCCTACGAGCAGTACTTC.